This T cell receptor beta chain was identified during a study of cytomegalovirus exposure and HLA in healthy donors. General study results and limits: The authors listed some 160 TCR beta chains as cytomegalovirus-associated. The finding came from a later analysis; first-cohort TCR clusters tended to co-occur in the 130 or so validation repertoires.

V lost 2 bases and J lost 4, with 5 bases in between. There are 12 residues in the CDR3. The germline V gene has CDR1 SQVTM and CDR2 ANQGSEA. The donors were part of the validation cohort of roughly 130 subjects. That cohort was separate from the first cohort, which comprised roughly 670 subjects. The repertoire was sequenced with immunoSEQ multiplex PCR; TCRdb's copy has only in-frame clones and lacks some. The sample gives around 200,000 clones, about 86% of which show up once; roughly 2.8% is in the top ten. Points on this clone: Its antigen is unidentified.

The chain is built from TRBV29-1 and TRBJ2-2, with D possibly being TRBD1 (5 bases). This clonotype was obtained from a woman aged 18-29 years in good health and CMV-seronegative. The sequenced sample was PBMCs. The CDR3 DNA reads TGCAGCGTTGAAAGGGGCACCGGGGAGCTGTTTTTT. This gives the protein CSVERGTGELFF.